Listed below are T cell receptor beta chains from one sample, sequenced in a study of CD8 T cells in ankylosing spondylitis. TCRdb redid the calling of the 5' RACE reads with MiXCR, one entry per CDR3 protein. The data hold approximately 540,000 distinct CDR3 sequences, with 9.5% to 15% observed a single time. Specimen: blood, either unsorted or a sorted T cell fraction (not recorded which). Receptors originate from a male donor with ankylosing spondylitis. The CDR3 runs from the conserved cysteine through the conserved F or W. The D gene is left open where the match is weak. Only part of the rows carry a size: once, few, many, or a class if the clone is expanded.

clone_size	d_call	v_call	j_call	cdr3_aa	cdr3_nt
-	-	TRBV10-1	TRBJ1-2	CASSESSRYGYTF	TGCGCCAGCAGTGAATCCTCAAGATATGGCTACACCTTC
few	TRBD1	TRBV29-1	TRBJ1-5	CSVARTGDNQPQHF	TGCAGCGTCGCGCGGACAGGTGACAATCAGCCCCAGCATTTT
-	TRBD2	TRBV20-1	TRBJ2-1	CSAVSSGRQNEQFF	TGCAGTGCCGTTTCTAGCGGGAGACAGAATGAGCAGTTCTTC
-	TRBD1	TRBV20-1	TRBJ2-7	CSGSTGVYEQYF	TGCAGTGGATCGACAGGGGTTTACGAGCAGTACTTC
-	-	TRBV20-1	TRBJ1-1	CSVQTSNTEAFF	TGCAGTGTACAGACTTCGAACACTGAAGCTTTCTTT
-	TRBD1	TRBV7-8	TRBJ2-3	CASSPRIRQGAQYF	TGTGCCAGCAGCCCGCGAATCCGACAGGGTGCGCAGTATTTT
many	-	TRBV6-1	TRBJ1-6	CASRRDADNSPLHF	TGTGCCAGCAGGAGGGACGCCGATAATTCACCCCTCCACTTT
few	-	TRBV7-2	TRBJ2-3	CASSFSPDTQYF	TGTGCCAGCAGCTTTTCTCCTGATACGCAGTATTTT
few	-	TRBV18	TRBJ1-5	CASSGREDQPQHF	TGTGCCAGCTCAGGCAGAGAAGATCAGCCCCAGCATTTT
many	-	TRBV7-9	TRBJ2-7	CASSPPSVLYEQYF	TGTGCCAGCAGCCCACCTAGCGTTTTATACGAGCAGTACTTC
few	TRBD1	TRBV3-1	TRBJ1-6	CASSQRLGDRVNSPLHF	TGTGCCAGCAGCCAACGTTTAGGGGACAGAGTCAATTCACCCCTCCACTTT
few	-	TRBV19	TRBJ2-3	CASSSPWGETDTQYF	TGTGCCAGTAGTTCCCCCTGGGGAGAGACAGATACGCAGTATTTT
few	-	TRBV7-6	TRBJ2-5	CASSLEYLATQYF	TGTGCCAGCAGCTTAGAATACTTGGCGACCCAGTACTTC
many	TRBD1	TRBV20-1	TRBJ2-1	CSATLKGAEYNEQFF	TGCAGTGCTACCCTGAAGGGGGCTGAATACAATGAGCAGTTCTTC
-	TRBD2	TRBV20-1	TRBJ2-1	CSASDPGLATNEQFF	TGCAGTGCTAGTGACCCGGGACTAGCGACCAATGAGCAGTTCTTC
few	-	TRBV19	TRBJ2-2	CASSIMVSTGELFF	TGTGCCAGTAGTATTATGGTGTCCACCGGGGAGCTGTTTTTT
-	-	TRBV7-2	TRBJ2-5	CASSLTSTAEQETQYF	TGTGCCAGCAGCTTAACGTCTACAGCGGAACAAGAGACCCAGTACTTC
few	-	TRBV19	TRBJ2-7	CASSRTFKRHYEQYF	TGTGCCAGTAGTCGGACCTTCAAGAGACATTACGAGCAGTACTTC
many	TRBD1	TRBV20-1	TRBJ1-5	CSAVRSGGANQPQHF	TGCAGTGCGGTTAGATCAGGGGGCGCAAATCAGCCCCAGCATTTT
few	TRBD2	TRBV20-1	TRBJ2-7	CSASKLAGVDEQYF	TGCAGTGCTAGTAAGCTAGCGGGAGTCGACGAGCAGTACTTC
-	-	TRBV7-9	TRBJ2-3	CASSLARGSGDTQYF	TGTGCCAGCAGCTTAGCGAGGGGGAGTGGAGATACGCAGTATTTT
few	-	TRBV14	TRBJ2-2	CASSQALRDITGELFF	TGTGCCAGCAGCCAAGCTCTCCGGGACATCACCGGGGAGCTGTTTTTT
many	-	TRBV20-1	TRBJ1-2	CSARKGQYGYTF	TGCAGTGCTAGAAAGGGTCAATATGGCTACACCTTC
-	TRBD1	TRBV6-2/TRBV6-3	TRBJ2-3	CASSRILNRGADTQYF	TGTGCCAGCAGTCGGATTTTAAACAGGGGTGCAGATACGCAGTATTTT
-	TRBD1	TRBV4-1	TRBJ1-1	CASSSQGRDTEAFF	TGCGCCAGCAGCTCACAGGGGCGGGACACTGAAGCTTTCTTT
-	-	TRBV20-1	TRBJ2-7	CSARDQAVSPRSYEQYF	TGCAGTGCTAGAGATCAAGCAGTCTCGCCAAGATCCTACGAGCAGTACTTC